One sample yielded the 22 T cell receptor beta chains listed below, sequenced in a study of shared clonotypes between healthy human individuals. Clones were read by immunoSEQ multiplex PCR, and TCRdb kept only the in-frame ones, dropping some. This sample has about 1.1 million clones; 78% occur once, and the top ten carry under 0.8%. The specimen was memory CD4+ T cells from PBMCs. Stated subset: CD45RA-negative fraction. These receptors were collected from a man in his late teens or twenties in good health. Some clones in this sample may be carry-over from other donors' samples.

The CDR3 region has the DNA TGTGCCAGCAGCTCGAGCCTCTGGGACAGGGTTTACGAGCAGTACTTC. This encodes CASSSSLWDRVYEQYF. This chain connects TRBV7-9 to TRBJ2-7; 9 bases align to TRBD1. CDR1 and CDR2 from the germline V gene are SEHNR and FQNEAQ (reference sequence). The CDR3 loop spans 16 amino acids. The V and J ends lost 4 bases and 4 bases, in that order; junction bases with no gene match: 11. Filled out from reference TRBV7-9 and TRBJ2-7, the complete variable domain reads DTGVSQNPRHKITKRGQNVTFRCDPISEHNRLYWYRQTLGQGPEFLTYFQNEAQLEKSRLLSDRFSAERPKGSFSTLEIQRTEQGDSAMYLCASSSSLWDRVYEQYFGPGTRLTVT.

The chain has TRBV7-9 and TRBJ2-2, with D tentatively TRBD1 or TRBD2 (5 bases each). The CDR3 extends over 16 amino acids. The germline V gene has CDR1 SEHNR and CDR2 FQNEAQ (reference sequence). V shed 5 bases and J shed 0 bases, with 13 bases lying between them. The CDR3 loop reads CASSPRGSSNTGELFF. The CDR3 DNA reads TGTGCCAGCAGCCCGAGGGGCAGCTCGAACACCGGGGAGCTGTTTTTT. Full variable domain (remainder filled in from reference TRBV7-9 and TRBJ2-2): DTGVSQNPRHKITKRGQNVTFRCDPISEHNRLYWYRQTLGQGPEFLTYFQNEAQLEKSRLLSDRFSAERPKGSFSTLEIQRTEQGDSAMYLCASSPRGSSNTGELFFGEGSRLTVL.

As regards this clone: A much larger clone lies a single base off, so this may be a read error. The same CDR3 is also encoded by other DNA sequences in this sample. This chain joins TRBV6-5 and TRBJ2-6; D remains unclear. V was pared by 0 bases and J by 1 base, with 4 bases between. The CDR3 runs to 15 residues. Germline V gene data show CDR1 as MNHEY and CDR2 as SVGAGI. The chain's CDR3 is CASSYSSSGANVLTF. In nucleotides, the CDR3 is TGTGCCAGCAGTTACTCCAGTTCTGGGGCCAACGTCCTGACTTTC.

This clone was picked up a small number of times. The V and J genes are TRBV11-2 and TRBJ2-7; no firm D call. The CDR3 has 11 amino acids. From germline, CDR1 is SGHAT and CDR2 FQNNGV. V was shortened by 5 bases and J by 6 bases, with 8 bases between the two germline ends. The DNA of the CDR3 is TGTGCCAGCAGCCCTGGGGTCGAGCAGTACTTC. It specifies CASSPGVEQYF.

V is TRBV28 and J is TRBJ1-4; no firm D call. The V end was cut by 2 bases, the J end by 8 bases, with 6 bases between. CDR1 MDHEN and CDR2 SYDVKM come from the germline V gene. CDR3 size: 12 residues. CDR3 region: CASSLQREKLFF. In DNA form, the CDR3 reads TGTGCCAGCAGTTTACAACGCGAAAAACTGTTTTTT.

V usage is TRBV5-1 and J usage is TRBJ2-7, with 11 bases aligning to TRBD2. The ends lost 2 bases at V and 7 bases at J; junction bases unmatched: 8. The length of the CDR3 is 15 residues. Germline CDR1 SGHRS, CDR2 YFSETQ. CDR3 residues: CASSFLLAGEGEQYF. CDR3 in DNA: TGCGCCAGCAGCTTTTTACTAGCGGGAGAGGGAGAGCAGTACTTC. Full variable domain (rest looked up from reference TRBV5-1 and TRBJ2-7): KAGVTQTPRYLIKTRGQQVTLSCSPISGHRSVSWYQQTPGQGLQFLFEYFSETQRNKGNFPGRFSGRQFSNSRSEMNVSTLELGDSALYLCASSFLLAGEGEQYFGPGTRLTVT.

The chain joins TRBV6-6 to TRBJ1-2, with a tentative D call TRBD1 (6 bases). Between the trimmed V and J ends, which lost 7 bases and 12 bases, there was a span of 15 bases. CDR1 is MNHNY, CDR2 SVGAGI, per germline (reference sequence). The CDR3 runs 11 residues. The CDR3 spells CASKTTGGHTF. The DNA for the CDR3 is TGTGCCAGCAAAACGACGGGGGGGCACACCTTC.

The CDR3 spells CASSYPKGTGADTQYF. CDR3 sequence (DNA): TGTGCCAGCAGTTACCCTAAAGGGACAGGAGCAGATACGCAGTATTTT. The chain is built from TRBV6-6 and TRBJ2-3; 8 positions match TRBD1. Germline lookup yields CDR1 MNHNY and CDR2 SVGAGI (reference sequence). Trimming at V came to 2 bases and at J to 4 bases, leaving 8 bases not matched to a gene. This CDR3 spans 16 amino acids.

This sequence joins TRBV7-9 and TRBJ1-1; possible D gene TRBD1, 6 bases. The CDR3 spans 15 residues. Trimming cost V 3 bases and J 5 bases, with 16 bases left between them. The germline CDR1 and CDR2 sequences are SEHNR and FQNEAQ (reference sequence). CDR3 protein: CASSLGHSGGTEAFF. DNA of the CDR3: TGTGCCAGCAGCTTGGGACACTCGGGGGGGACTGAAGCTTTCTTT.

The rearrangement uses TRBV9 and TRBJ1-3; 8 bases agree with TRBD1. From germline, CDR1 is SGDLS and CDR2 YYNGEE. This CDR3 contains 15 residues. With V trimmed by 2 bases and J by 3 bases, 4 bases remained unmatched. CDR3 nucleotides: TGTGCCAGCAGCGTCGGGACAGGAGGTGGAAACACCATATATTTT. As protein: CASSVGTGGGNTIYF.

The V and J genes are TRBV7-9 and TRBJ2-7, with 11 positions matching TRBD1. The length of the CDR3 is 14 residues. Germline V gene data show CDR1 as SEHNR and CDR2 as FQNEAQ (reference sequence). Trimming cost V 5 bases and J 2 bases; bases outside gene matches: 2. The CDR3 DNA is TGTGCCAGCAGCATGGGACAGGGGGCCTACGAGCAGTACTTC. Protein sequence: CASSMGQGAYEQYF.

This clone showed up just once. The rearrangement links TRBV7-2 to TRBJ1-2; D ambiguous. CDR3 length: 14 residues. V lost 3 bases and J 3 bases, leaving 11 bases between the germline ends. The germline V gene encodes CDR1 SGHTA and CDR2 FQGNSA. This CDR3 is CASSFRTDHYGYTF. DNA of the CDR3: TGTGCCAGCAGCTTTAGGACGGACCACTATGGCTACACCTTC. The full variable domain, completed using reference TRBV7-2 and TRBJ1-2, is GAGVSQSPSNKVTEKGKDVELRCDPISGHTALYWYRQSLGQGLEFLIYFQGNSAPDKSGLPSDRFSAERTGGSVSTLTIQRTQQEDSAVYLCASSFRTDHYGYTFGSGTRLTVV.

The chain uses TRBV6-6 and TRBJ1-5; D might be TRBD1 (6 bases). The V end lost 4 bases, the J end lost 6 bases, and 13 bases lay between the germline ends. Germline CDR1 MNHNY, CDR2 SVGAGI (reference sequence). This CDR3 comprises 14 residues. CDR3 sequence reads: CASSSPGQLQPQHF. In nucleotides, the CDR3 is TGTGCCAGCAGTTCTCCCGGACAGCTTCAGCCCCAGCATTTT.

The J gene is TRBJ1-2, the V gene TRBV2, with D uncertain. The CDR3 totals 11 residues. The ends were cut back, 7 bases at V and 3 bases at J, with 6 bases in the middle. Germline CDR1 and CDR2: SNHLY and FYNNEI. The CDR3 reads CASTSYYGYTF. CDR3 nucleotide sequence: TGTGCCAGCACCTCGTACTATGGCTACACCTTC. Combining the CDR3 with reference TRBV2 and TRBJ1-2 gives the whole variable domain EPEVTQTPSHQVTQMGQEVILRCVPISNHLYFYWYRQILGQKVEFLVSFYNNEISEKSEIFDDQFSVERPDGSNFTLKIRSTKLEDSAMYFCASTSYYGYTFGSGTRLTVV.

This clone was found a few times. The same CDR3 arises from other DNA sequences in this sample as well. V gene TRBV11-3 combines with J gene TRBJ2-1; possible D gene TRBD1, 5 bases. The CDR3 covers 13 residues. With 1 base removed from V and 4 bases from J, the gap between germline ends came to 5 bases. The V gene's germline CDR1 is SGHNT and CDR2 YENEEA. CDR3 sequence: CASSLGQYNEQFF. The CDR3 DNA reads TGTGCCAGCAGCTTAGGACAGTACAATGAGCAGTTCTTC.

This chain links TRBV15 with TRBJ1-2; weak D call: TRBD1 (6 bases). The CDR3 contains 12 residues. Deletions cut 1 base from V and 8 bases from J, with 8 bases between. Germline loops: CDR1 LNHNV, CDR2 YYDKDF (reference sequence). CDR3 in DNA: TGTGCCACCAGCAGAGCCGACAGGGGCTACACCTTC. Amino acid sequence: CATSRADRGYTF.

About this clone: The same CDR3 also results from other DNA sequences found in this sample. The chain is built from TRBV5-1 and TRBJ1-1; D may be TRBD1 (5 bases). V lost 2 bases to trimming and J lost 2 bases, with 10 bases between them. Germline CDR1 is SGHRS and CDR2 is YFSETQ. CDR3 length: 14 residues. Here the CDR3 reads CASSFTGANTEAFF. DNA for the CDR3: TGCGCCAGCAGCTTTACCGGGGCTAACACTGAAGCTTTCTTT.

The chain uses TRBV5-6 and TRBJ1-5; D remains ambiguous. The CDR3 loop spans 14 amino acids. V was clipped by 1 base and J by 3 bases, with 8 bases between them. Germline-derived CDR1 and CDR2 are SGHDT and YYEEEE. The CDR3 spells CASSLSPDNQPQHF. The CDR3 DNA follows: TGTGCCAGCAGCTTGTCCCCAGACAATCAGCCCCAGCATTTT.

The count of this clone is one. CDR3 DNA: TGTGCCAGCAGCGTAGCGGCGGCAAACAATGAGCAGTTCTTC. Protein sequence: CASSVAAANNEQFF. The chain has TRBV9 and TRBJ2-1; D is uncertain. V lost 0 bases, J lost 5 bases, and 9 bases lay in between. Germline V gene lookup returns CDR1 SGDLS and CDR2 YYNGEE. The CDR3 is 14 amino acids.

The CDR3 sequence: CASSVEEIGLNTEAFF. The CDR3, as DNA: TGTGCCAGCAGCGTAGAGGAAATAGGGCTGAACACTGAAGCTTTCTTT. This chain uses TRBV9 with TRBJ1-1; D unresolved. The CDR3 loop spans 16 amino acids. CDR1 and CDR2 from the germline V gene are SGDLS and YYNGEE. Trimming stripped 0 bases from V and 0 bases from J, with 12 bases between.

This chain joins TRBV7-2 and TRBJ2-7; 8 positions match TRBD2. Trimming removed 5 bases from V and 1 base from J; junction bases left unmatched: 7. The germline CDR1 and CDR2 sequences are SGHTA and FQGNSA. The CDR3 is made up of 15 amino acids. This CDR3 is CASSGPGTSSYEQYF. Written as DNA, the CDR3 is TGTGCCAGCAGCGGACCCGGGACTAGTTCCTACGAGCAGTACTTC.

This chain links TRBV2 with TRBJ1-2; D ambiguous. Germline V gene sequence: CDR1 SNHLY, CDR2 FYNNEI. The CDR3 consists of 11 residues. V dropped 7 bases and J dropped 2 bases, with 5 bases sitting between them. The CDR3 nucleotides are TGTGCCAGCACTCTGAACTATGGCTACACCTTC. Residues: CASTLNYGYTF.